The source of this T cell receptor beta chain is a study of human T cells and chemical hapten exposure (dated by TCRdb to the early 2020s). Some background on the complete study: For sensitization, 2% DPC in acetone was applied to a 2 cm by 2 cm area of upper inner arm skin. Weekly therapeutic DPC doses were additionally applied to the scalp of patients throughout the roughly 23-week study period. Patch testing was done on the upper back using Finn chambers containing 0.01% DPC, and results were scored after 6 days according to International Contact Dermatitis Research Group standards. Most of the patients in the cohort were female, and the cohort covered alopecia areata with under or over 50% scalp involvement, alopecia totalis and alopecia universalis. Libraries were pooled for sequencing, and variation in per-sample TCR yields was attributed mainly to small differences in library volumes within the pool. Peripheral blood TCR repertoire changes were tracked in vivo in alopecia patients during primary and secondary sensitization to the hapten diphenylcyclopropenone (DPC). Blood was sampled from patients pre-sensitization (week 0) and at 2, 6 and about 24 weeks after DPC sensitization. Approximately 30 alopecia patients provided blood for TCR sequencing at one to four time points (pre-sensitization, 2, 6 and 24 weeks).

Libraries were built with RACE. Sequenced on a NextSeq 500. During library preparation, unique molecular identifiers were attached to individual cDNA molecules so that TCRs could be counted quantitatively and reproducibly. Both TCR alpha and TCR beta chains were sequenced from each blood RNA sample. As for the authors' bioinformatics: A median of around 100,000 TCRs per sample was observed, with a range of roughly 23,224 to 700,000. V, J and CDR3 annotation of the TCR reads was carried out using the Decombinator software suite. Every sample was subsampled to the same number of TCRs (28,000) for the PS versus PT1 abundance plots. TCRs were defined as expanded if absent before sensitization and observed at least eight times at the 2-week time point. The public reads were reanalyzed by TCRdb: fastp trimming at Q25, MiXCR alignment, in-frame beta chains only. CDR3 protein duplicates are merged, each entry listing the most common genes and DNA. TCRdb assigned the V and J calls; the authors' analysis was not used. The sample yields 380,000 or so distinct CDR3 sequences; about 5% were counted once. The ten largest clones take up over 7% of the sample.

The germline V gene yields SGHTA for CDR1 and FQGNSA for CDR2. Including cysteine and phenylalanine, the CDR3 has 15 amino acids. The CDR3 DNA has 45 bases and is translated from base 1. Reading the label with the study, this specimen's time point is: pre-sensitization, week 0. The sample's treatment or condition label, in plain terms: therapeutic diphenylcyclopropenone sensitization with weekly scalp DPC. At each patch-test visit, blood was drawn before the patch test was applied. To be eligible, patients had to be aged 18 to 70, diagnosed with alopecia and judged suitable for DPC therapy, while pregnant patients were excluded. Total RNA was isolated from unfractionated whole blood collected in Tempus Blood RNA tubes. The table lists this clonotype with a few counts. No antigen is known for it. Sequence at one end of the junction differs from germline and may be a read error. Broader findings and caveats from the paper: Because every patient had alopecia, a presumed autoimmune disease, the patients' immune response might differ from that of healthy individuals. A positive correlation was found between the number of PT1 expanded TCRs and patch test score, with significance reached at thresholds 8, 16 and 32 but not 4. After repeated subsampling, the strength of the expansion versus patch-test correlation and the threshold at which it became significant changed. DPC sensitization did not change the number of TCRs with a frequency above 1 in 1000, and there was no evidence of changes in global repertoire structure. Expanded TCRs formed significantly more large CDR3 similarity clusters than pre-sensitization or healthy control sets, consistent with antigen-driven responses.

This receptor was taken from a woman aged 18-29 years with alopecia areata. Some clones in this sample may be carry-over from other donors' samples. Material: whole blood, obtained in connection with sensitization to the hapten diphenylcyclopropenone (DPC). The sequence joins TRBV7-2 to TRBJ1-1; TRBD1 could be the D gene, as 5 bases match. The sequenced DNA: TGTGCCAGCAGCGCCTATTCCCAAGGGGCAGCTGAACCTTTCTTT. This gives the protein CASSAYSQGAAEPFF.